The source of this TCR beta chain is a study of beta chain features in type 1 diabetes. Broader study findings: Researchers report that Type 1 diabetes patients had moderately but significantly shorter TCRB CDR3s across all four CD4+ subsets. The naive, central memory and Treg TCRB repertoires looked more alike in patients than they did in healthy donors.

Isolated RNA was reverse transcribed in full, so expressed TCRB transcripts were sequenced. For naive, central memory and regulatory T cell samples, reads averaged around 3.8 million. Assay used: immunoSEQ multiplex PCR; TCRdb lists only in-frame clones, some missing. The sample records around 710,000 clones, around 12% being singletons. Trimming pared 6 bases from V and 8 bases from J, leaving 20 bases between. This CDR3 comprises 14 residues. The germline CDR1 and CDR2 sequences are MNHEY and SVGAGI. This clone came up a few times. Its specificity is unknown. Sequencing was performed on naive CD4+ T cells from blood. This TCR came from a man between 25 and 39 years old with type 1 diabetes. V and J are TRBV6-5 and TRBJ2-7; D gene uncertain. The CDR3 loop is CASRESKLRTKQYF. The CDR3 DNA follows: TGTGCCAGCAGAGAGTCCAAACTCCGTACGAAGCAGTACTTC.